Listed below are T cell receptor beta chains from one sample, sequenced in a study of sequential checkpoint blockade in melanoma. Libraries were prepared by immunoSEQ multiplex PCR; TCRdb keeps only in-frame clonotypes and omits some of them. The sample includes about 40,000 clones, approximately 85% of them seen just once. The source was CD8+ T cells sorted from blood (inferred from file names), collected from a patient given nivolumab and ipilimumab in sequence. These receptors were collected from a human donor with melanoma. Each CDR3 is given with its conserved first and last residue. The D gene is left open where the match is weak. Only some rows state a clone size, as once, few, many or a class for expanded clones.

>NA|TRBJ1-1|NA|TRBV4-2
TGTGCCAGCAGCCAGGGTGCGCAGGTTGAAGCTTTCTTT
CASSQGAQVEAFF
>few|TRBJ2-7|NA|TRBV7-9
TGTGCCAGCAGCTTAGCGCAGGATTACGAGCAGTACTTC
CASSLAQDYEQYF
>NA|TRBJ2-7|NA|TRBV5-4
TGTGCCAGCAGCTTGGCCCCCCTCAACGAGCAGTACTTC
CASSLAPLNEQYF
>NA|TRBJ2-5|TRBD1|TRBV7-9
TGTGCCAGCAGCTCCCCGACCGGGACAGGGGATGAGACCCAGTACTTC
CASSSPTGTGDETQYF
>NA|TRBJ2-2|NA|TRBV7-2
TGTGCCAGCAGTCCGATCTTATTGGGGGCGACCGGGGAGCTGTTTTTT
CASSPILLGATGELFF
>NA|TRBJ1-5|TRBD1|TRBV27
TGTGCCAGCAGTTTATCGGGCGACAGGGGGAGCAATCAGCCCCAGCATTTT
CASSLSGDRGSNQPQHF
>NA|TRBJ1-6|TRBD1|TRBV6-6
TGTGCCAGCAGATTCGACAGGGGGCACTCACCCCTCCACTTT
CASRFDRGHSPLHF
>NA|TRBJ2-7|TRBD1|TRBV9
TGTGCCAGCAGCCCAGAGGCAGGGGGTAGTTACGAGCAGTACTTC
CASSPEAGGSYEQYF
>NA|TRBJ1-2|NA|TRBV13
TGTGCCAGCAGCTTAGTTGCAGGGGCGAACTATGGCTACACCTTC
CASSLVAGANYGYTF
>NA|TRBJ2-1|TRBD2|TRBV7-3
TGTGCCAGCAGCTTAACGGAAACTAGCGTAACGAATGAGCAGTTCTTC
CASSLTETSVTNEQFF
>NA|TRBJ1-6|TRBD1|TRBV9
TGTGCCAGCAGCGGGAGACAGGGTAGTTATTCCCCCCTCCACTTT
CASSGRQGSYSPLHF
>NA|TRBJ2-1|NA|TRBV4-2
TGTGCCAGCAGCCAAGAGGACTACGAATACAATGAGCAGTTCTTC
CASSQEDYEYNEQFF
>few|TRBJ2-7|TRBD1|TRBV10-1
TGCGCCACCAGTGAGGGACAGGGTTACGAGCAGTACTTC
CATSEGQGYEQYF
>NA|TRBJ2-4|NA|TRBV19
TGTGCCAGTAGTATGGGCCTCCAAGGACAGTACTTC
CASSMGLQGQYF
>NA|TRBJ1-5|NA|TRBV27
TGTGCCAGCAGTTTTGCAGGGAGCAATCAGCCCCAGCATTTT
CASSFAGSNQPQHF
>few|TRBJ1-4|TRBD1|TRBV6-1
TGTGCCAGCAGTGAACCAGGACAGGGATGGGAAAAACTGTTTTTT
CASSEPGQGWEKLFF
>NA|TRBJ2-2|TRBD2|TRBV5-8
TGTGCCAGCAGCTTGGCTAGCGGAAAGAACACCGGGGAGCTGTTTTTT
CASSLASGKNTGELFF